This T cell receptor (beta chain) emerged from a study of T-cell reconstitution after alpha-beta-depleted transplantation in children. This sample's TCRbeta library carried unique molecular identifier barcodes. TCRdb independently ran MiXCR on the PCR reads; one entry per CDR3 protein. The sample contains around 400,000 distinct CDR3 sequences, roughly 10% of which appear only once. The CDR3 covers 17 residues. The trim removed 1 base at V and 6 bases at J, leaving 9 bases unmatched. From germline, CDR1 is DFQATT and CDR2 SNEGSKA (reference sequence). The chain links TRBV20-1 to TRBJ2-1; 13 bases align to TRBD2. The sequenced sample was PBMCs from the stem cell graft donor, obtained from the stem cell graft. The sequence came from a human donor who donated a stem cell graft to a child with acute myeloid leukemia. CDR3 nucleotides: TGCAGTGCTAGAGTCCTAACTAGCGGGGGGGCTCCCAATGAGCAGTTCTTC. Its protein product is CSARVLTSGGAPNEQFF.